The 5 T cell receptor beta chains below come from one sample, sequenced in a study of CD8 T cells in Susac syndrome (dated by TCRdb to about 2019). The library came from the immunoSEQ multiplex PCR assay. RNA was extracted using the RNeasy kit, and about 0.5 to 1 ug of the RNA was reverse transcribed with random hexamers. In-frame beta chains were kept once TCRdb had trimmed the public reads at Q25 with fastp and called clones with MiXCR. Merged by CDR3 protein, the rows form single entries marked with the most common genes and DNA. This sample holds about 130,000 distinct CDR3 sequences; over 90% were observed only once. The biggest ten clones account for more than 0.09% of the sample. The specimen was CD4+ T cells from PBMCs. The receptors shown here come from a human donor in good health.

V is TRBV29-1 and J is TRBJ2-2; TRBD1 matches 7 bases. This CDR3 has 15 amino acids. V was clipped by 5 bases and J by 4 bases; unmatched bases: 10. Per the germline V gene, CDR1 is SQVTM and CDR2 is ANQGSEA. CDR3 nucleotide sequence: TGCAGCGTTCGTACAGGGGTGGTCAGCACCGGGGAGCTGTTTTTT. Protein product: CSVRTGVVSTGELFF.

Only a few counts were recorded for this clonotype. The chain carries TRBV27 and TRBJ2-5; D call uncertain. CDR3 length: 13 residues. Germline CDR1 MNHEY, CDR2 SMNVEV (reference sequence). V lost 5 bases to trimming and J lost 2 bases, with 9 bases between them. In nucleotides, the CDR3 is TGTGCCAGCAGTCCGCAATTACAAGAGACCCAGTACTTC. Encoded protein: CASSPQLQETQYF.

The gene calls are TRBV29-1 and TRBJ2-5; 7 positions match TRBD1. This CDR3 is 11 amino acids long. V was clipped by 6 bases and J by 4 bases; unmatched bases: 2. Germline assignment: CDR1 SQVTM and CDR2 ANQGSEA. The CDR3, as DNA: TGCAGCGTACAGGGGCCAGAGACCCAGTACTTC. Its translation: CSVQGPETQYF.

The chain carries TRBV20-1 and TRBJ1-1, with D unclear. The CDR3 covers 14 residues. V was clipped by 0 bases and J by 0 bases, with 8 bases between them. The germline CDR1 and CDR2 sequences are DFQATT and SNEGSKA (reference sequence). The CDR3 loop reads CSARDGSMNTEAFF. The CDR3 DNA is TGCAGTGCTAGAGATGGGTCAATGAACACTGAAGCTTTCTTT.

The chain carries TRBV3-1 and TRBJ1-1; no clear D gene. V was shortened by 1 base and J by 6 bases, with 6 bases between the two germline ends. The germline V gene has CDR1 LGHDT and CDR2 YNNKEL (reference sequence). This CDR3 region has 12 residues. This CDR3 reads CASSQVPAEAFF. The CDR3, as DNA: TGTGCCAGCAGCCAAGTTCCCGCTGAAGCTTTCTTT.